A single sample gave rise to the 23 T cell receptor beta chains below, sequenced in a study of beta chain features in type 1 diabetes. The whole isolated RNA underwent reverse transcription, so sequencing captured expressed TCRB transcripts. Measured with immunoSEQ multiplex PCR; TCRdb has only the in-frame clones, and not every one. The table lists about 620,000 clones, 15% to 17% of them singletons. The specimen sequenced was naive CD4+ T cells from blood. These receptors were taken from a man aged 18 to 35 in good health.

The rearrangement uses TRBV19 and TRBJ1-1, with D perhaps TRBD1 (6 bases). The length of the CDR3 is 13 residues. V lost 9 bases and J 4 bases, leaving 15 bases between the germline ends. Germline V lookup: CDR1 LNHDA, CDR2 SQIVND (reference sequence). CDR3 loop: CASGHREGTEAFF. The CDR3 bases are TGTGCCAGCGGACACAGGGAAGGCACTGAAGCTTTCTTT.

The V and J genes are TRBV6-5 and TRBJ1-6; 7 nucleotides line up with TRBD1. The trim removed 0 bases at V and 5 bases at J, leaving 4 bases unmatched. CDR3 length: 16 amino acids. The germline gives CDR1 MNHEY, CDR2 SVGAGI. DNA for the CDR3: TGTGCCAGCAGTTACTCCCAGACAGGGCATAATTCACCCCTCCACTTT. This gives the protein CASSYSQTGHNSPLHF.

This chain links TRBV6-1 with TRBJ2-7; 7 positions agree with TRBD2. After removal of 4 bases from V and 0 bases from J, the junction contained 9 bases not matched to a gene. CDR3 length: 16 amino acids. Germline lookup yields CDR1 MNHNS and CDR2 SASEGT. The CDR3 is CASSALRGYSSYEQYF. The DNA for the CDR3 is TGTGCCAGCAGTGCCCTGCGGGGGTACAGCTCCTACGAGCAGTACTTC.

The chain employs TRBV4-3 and TRBJ2-3, with a weak D call TRBD1 (6 bases). V lost 5 bases, J lost 4 bases, and 19 bases lay in between. The CDR3 has 16 amino acids. Germline V gene sequence: CDR1 LGHNA, CDR2 YSLEER. The CDR3 sequence: CASSSQGRTHADTQYF. The CDR3 region has the DNA TGCGCCAGCAGCTCACAGGGTCGGACGCATGCAGATACGCAGTATTTT.

This sequence joins TRBV2 and TRBJ2-7, with D possibly called TRBD1 or TRBD2 (6 bases each). Per the germline V gene, CDR1 is SNHLY and CDR2 is FYNNEI. The CDR3 runs 11 residues. Trimming left V 8 bases short and J 6 bases short, with 11 bases between. As DNA, the CDR3 is TGTGCCAGCGAAGAGGGGGGCGAGCAGTACTTC. It yields the protein CASEEGGEQYF.

Notes on this clone: Other DNA sequences of this sample code for an identical CDR3. The rearrangement links TRBV6-5 to TRBJ1-1, with D unresolved. Trimming stripped 2 bases from V and 0 bases from J, with 4 bases between. CDR1 and CDR2 (germline): MNHEY, SVGAGI. The CDR3 is 13 residues long. The CDR3 DNA is TGTGCCAGCAGTTACGGGATGAACACTGAAGCTTTCTTT. This encodes CASSYGMNTEAFF.

The chain has TRBV7-3 and TRBJ2-5; 15 bases are a match to TRBD2. Germline values: CDR1 SGHTA, CDR2 FQGTGA. V lost 6 bases, J lost 1 base, and 6 bases stayed unmatched. This CDR3 comprises 17 residues. CDR3 protein: CASSLGLAGGLQETQYF. As DNA, the CDR3 is TGTGCCAGCAGTTTAGGACTAGCGGGGGGGCTCCAAGAGACCCAGTACTTC.

The chain carries TRBV25-1 and TRBJ2-7; no clear D gene. Per germline, CDR1 MGHDK and CDR2 SYGVNS. Trimming took 3 bases from V and 3 from J, leaving 9 bases between them. This CDR3 spans 13 amino acids. The chain's CDR3 is CASSDGTYYEQYF. For the CDR3, the DNA is TGTGCCAGCAGTGACGGCACCTACTACGAGCAGTACTTC.

This clone was seen a few times. CDR3: CASSIQGANTGELFF. The CDR3 nucleotides read TGTGCCAGCAGTATTCAGGGGGCGAACACCGGGGAGCTGTTTTTT. The chain employs TRBV2 and TRBJ2-2, with 7 bases identical to TRBD1. Unmatched junction bases numbered 3, after V lost 5 bases and J lost 0 bases. The CDR3 runs 15 residues. Germline V gene data show CDR1 as SNHLY and CDR2 as FYNNEI.

This clone was observed a handful of times. The chain joins TRBV11-3 to TRBJ2-3, with TRBD1 identical over 7 bases. The germline CDR1 and CDR2 sequences are SGHNT and YENEEA. The CDR3 runs 15 residues. With V trimmed by 4 bases and J by 2 bases, 6 bases remained unmatched. CDR3 in DNA: TGTGCCAGCAGCTCCCCGACAGGGAACACAGATACGCAGTATTTT. Amino acid sequence: CASSSPTGNTDTQYF.

The chain links TRBV4-3 to TRBJ2-3, with a possible D match to TRBD1 (5 bases). The germline V gene encodes CDR1 LGHNA and CDR2 YSLEER. This CDR3 comprises 16 residues. Trimming shortened V by 0 bases and J by 1 base, and 11 bases separated the two germline ends. The CDR3 loop reads CASSQDFRVGTDTQYF. CDR3 DNA: TGCGCCAGCAGCCAAGATTTCAGGGTTGGCACAGATACGCAGTATTTT.

In its sample, this clone was seen a few times. The rearrangement links TRBV6-1 to TRBJ2-7, with D tentatively TRBD1 (6 bases). V shed 2 bases and J shed 3 bases, with 14 bases lying between them. Germline loops: CDR1 MNHNS, CDR2 SASEGT. The CDR3 is made up of 15 amino acids. For the CDR3, the DNA is TGTGCCAGCAGTGAAAGGCAGGGGAAAAACTACGAGCAGTACTTC. Protein product: CASSERQGKNYEQYF.

About this clone: Relative to the germline gene, one junction end is altered; a read error may explain this. The chain recombines TRBV7-8 with TRBJ1-5; D is uncertain. The CDR3 has 16 amino acids. CDR1 is SGHVS, CDR2 FQNEAQ, per germline. CDR3 nucleotides: TGTGCCAGCAGCCAAACCGACGGGTATAGCAATCACCCCCAGCATTTT. It specifies CASSQTDGYSNHPQHF. The full variable domain, in which reference TRBV7-8 and TRBJ1-5 provide the parts outside the CDR3, is GAGVSQSPRYKVAKRGQDVALRCDPISGHVSLFWYQQALGQGPEFLTYFQNEAQLDKSGLPSDRFFAERPEGSVSTLKIQRTQQEDSAVYLCASSQTDGYSNHPQHFGDGTRLSIL.

The chain employs TRBV7-8 and TRBJ1-1; D is unresolved. The CDR3 extends over 14 amino acids. Germline CDR1 reads SGHVS; CDR2 reads FQNEAQ. V shed 5 bases and J shed 3 bases, with 13 bases lying between them. The CDR3 loop reads CASSPRRKDTEAFF. CDR3 in DNA: TGTGCCAGCAGCCCCCGTAGAAAGGACACTGAAGCTTTCTTT.

This clone was observed a few times. An end of the junction differs from the germline gene, which may be a read error. V gene TRBV7-7 combines with J gene TRBJ2-7; the match to TRBD1 covers 7 bases. The CDR3 has 14 amino acids. Germline V gene data show CDR1 as SSHAT and CDR2 as FNYEAQ (reference sequence). For the CDR3, the DNA is TGTGCTAGCAGCTTAGGGGACAGCTCCTACGAGCAGTACTTC. It encodes CASSLGDSSYEQYF.

This clone was observed a few times. The chain combines TRBV9 with TRBJ1-1, with TRBD1 matching 8 bases. CDR1 is SGDLS and CDR2 is YYNGEE in the germline V gene. This CDR3 has 15 amino acids. V trimming: 3 bases; J trimming: 3 bases; junction bases outside the gene matches: 7. For the CDR3, the DNA is TGTGCCAGCAGCGCCAGGGACAGGAGGGACACTGAAGCTTTCTTT. Protein sequence: CASSARDRRDTEAFF. The full variable domain, with the rest looked up from reference TRBV9 and TRBJ1-1, is DSGVTQTPKHLITATGQRVTLRCSPRSGDLSVYWYQQSLDQGLQFLIQYYNGEERAKGNILERFSAQQFPDLHSELNLSSLELGDSALYFCASSARDRRDTEAFFGQGTRLTVV.

This clone was observed a handful of times. Additional DNA sequences in this sample encode the identical CDR3. This chain joins TRBV28 and TRBJ2-3; D unresolved. The V gene's germline CDR1 is MDHEN and CDR2 SYDVKM. V was trimmed by 2 bases and J by 0 bases, leaving 3 bases between them. The CDR3 sequence is 13 residues long. The DNA for the CDR3 is TGTGCCAGCAGTTTAGGTAGCACAGATACGCAGTATTTT. Translated, it gives CASSLGSTDTQYF.

V and J are TRBV2 and TRBJ1-5; D is ambiguous. The germline V gene encodes CDR1 SNHLY and CDR2 FYNNEI. This CDR3 is 14 amino acids long. The V end was cut by 3 bases, the J end by 3 bases, with 9 bases between. This chain's CDR3 is CASSDRTVNQPQHF. CDR3 nucleotide sequence: TGTGCCAGCAGTGACAGGACGGTCAATCAGCCCCAGCATTTT.

This chain uses TRBV29-1 with TRBJ2-1; perhaps TRBD1 as D (5 bases). Trimming cost V 4 bases and J 5 bases, with 12 bases left between them. Germline CDR1 is SQVTM and CDR2 is ANQGSEA. This CDR3 is built from 13 residues. CDR3 amino acids: CSVAQTANNEQFF. In DNA, the CDR3 is TGCAGCGTTGCCCAGACAGCAAACAATGAGCAGTTCTTC.

CDR3 in DNA: TGCAGCGGGAGGGGGATTTACGAGCAGTACTTC. It yields the protein CSGRGIYEQYF. The V and J genes are TRBV29-1 and TRBJ2-7; D might be TRBD1 or TRBD2, each matching 6 bases. The germline V gene has CDR1 SQVTM and CDR2 ANQGSEA. V gave up 7 bases and J gave up 4 bases, with 11 bases separating them. This CDR3 is 11 amino acids long.

In this sample, this clone turned up a few times. The rearrangement links TRBV9 to TRBJ2-2; 8 bases align to TRBD2. Losses at the gene ends were 4 bases for V and 5 bases for J; bases not matched to a gene: 7. Germline V gene sequence: CDR1 SGDLS, CDR2 YYNGEE. The CDR3 runs to 15 residues. The CDR3 nucleotides are TGTGCCAGCAGCCCGAACGGGGGGGCAACCGGGGAGCTGTTTTTT. Encoded protein: CASSPNGGATGELFF.

The rearrangement uses TRBV7-2 and TRBJ1-3; D remains unclear. CDR1 and CDR2 (germline): SGHTA, FQGNSA. The length of the CDR3 is 16 residues. V lost 1 base and J 4 bases, leaving 14 bases between the germline ends. The CDR3 DNA sequence: TGTGCCAGCAGCTTAGAGCTTGCGGGGTACGGAAACACCATATATTTT. Protein: CASSLELAGYGNTIYF.

The sample holds a few counts of this clone. The sample contains more than one DNA sequence encoding this CDR3. The chain employs TRBV9 and TRBJ2-3; D may be TRBD2 (7 bases). Trimming removed 0 bases at V and 3 bases at J, with 11 bases between. Germline V gene data show CDR1 as SGDLS and CDR2 as YYNGEE. The CDR3 covers 15 residues. CDR3 in amino acids: CASSVGGGATDTQYF. CDR3 nucleotides: TGTGCCAGCAGCGTAGGTGGGGGGGCAACAGATACGCAGTATTTT. The full variable domain, in which reference TRBV9 and TRBJ2-3 provide the parts outside the CDR3, is DSGVTQTPKHLITATGQRVTLRCSPRSGDLSVYWYQQSLDQGLQFLIQYYNGEERAKGNILERFSAQQFPDLHSELNLSSLELGDSALYFCASSVGGGATDTQYFGPGTRLTVL.